This paragraph covers one T cell receptor beta chain sequence. Antigen specificity is unknown. It was with 60 Vbeta and 13 Jbeta primers that the PCR ran. Assay used: immunoSEQ multiplex PCR; TCRdb lists only in-frame clones, some missing. The table for this sample gives 130,000 to 150,000 clones. Germline V gene lookup returns CDR1 LNHDA and CDR2 SQIVND (reference sequence). The CDR3 is 17 residues long. J lost 2 bases, V lost 4 bases, and 5 bases had no gene match. This record belongs to a study of cytomegalovirus exposure and HLA in healthy donors. Study context: Sequencing of 150 million to 200 million T cells in an earlier analysis found 90 million to 120 million unique TCR beta sequences. General study findings and limits: Trimming of TCR beta V- and J-genes showed a link, identified in a later analysis, to a missense DCLRE1C variant. A prior analysis recorded that most TCR beta V segments were productive about 87% or about 30% of the time. Reportedly, diagnosis of cytomegalovirus status by the classifier showed high specificity and sensitivity.

Material for sequencing was PBMCs. The source is a woman in her forties or fifties in good health and CMV-seronegative. The chain is built from TRBV19 and TRBJ2-3; TRBD2 matches at 14 bases. In DNA form, the CDR3 reads TGTGCCAGTAGTAAGGGACTAGCGGGAGTCAACACAGATACGCAGTATTTT. Amino acid sequence: CASSKGLAGVNTDTQYF.